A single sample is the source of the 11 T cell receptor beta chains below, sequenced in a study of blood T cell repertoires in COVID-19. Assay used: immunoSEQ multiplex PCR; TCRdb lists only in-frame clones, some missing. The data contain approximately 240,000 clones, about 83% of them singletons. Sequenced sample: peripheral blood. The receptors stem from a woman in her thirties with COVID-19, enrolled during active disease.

The DNA for the CDR3 is TGTGCCACCGGAACCGGGACAGGGGTCACAGATACGCAGTATTTT. Its translation: CATGTGTGVTDTQYF. V is TRBV7-2 and J is TRBJ2-3; 10 bases map to TRBD1. Germline trimming cut 10 bases from V and 2 bases from J; bases unmatched to any gene: 9. Germline V gene data show CDR1 as SGHTA and CDR2 as FQGNSA. The CDR3 loop spans 15 amino acids.

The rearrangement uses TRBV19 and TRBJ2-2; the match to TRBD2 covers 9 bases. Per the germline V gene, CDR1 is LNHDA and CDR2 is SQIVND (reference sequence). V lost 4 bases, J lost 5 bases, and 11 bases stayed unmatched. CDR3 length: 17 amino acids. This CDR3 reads CASSRGVVAGATGELFF. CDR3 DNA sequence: TGTGCCAGTAGTAGGGGGGTGGTAGCGGGAGCGACCGGGGAGCTGTTTTTT.

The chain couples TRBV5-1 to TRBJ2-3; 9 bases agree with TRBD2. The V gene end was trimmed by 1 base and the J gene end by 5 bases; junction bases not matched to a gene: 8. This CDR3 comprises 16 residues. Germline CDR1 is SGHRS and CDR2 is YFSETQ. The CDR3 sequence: CASSLRSSGVGDTQYF. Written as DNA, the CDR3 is TGCGCCAGCAGCTTGCGATCTAGCGGGGTAGGAGATACGCAGTATTTT.

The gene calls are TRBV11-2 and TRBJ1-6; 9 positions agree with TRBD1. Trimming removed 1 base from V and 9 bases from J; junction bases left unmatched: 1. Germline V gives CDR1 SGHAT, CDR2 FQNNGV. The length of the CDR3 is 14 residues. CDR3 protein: CASSLGTGASPLHF. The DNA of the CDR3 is TGTGCCAGCAGCTTAGGGACAGGGGCTTCACCCCTCCACTTT.

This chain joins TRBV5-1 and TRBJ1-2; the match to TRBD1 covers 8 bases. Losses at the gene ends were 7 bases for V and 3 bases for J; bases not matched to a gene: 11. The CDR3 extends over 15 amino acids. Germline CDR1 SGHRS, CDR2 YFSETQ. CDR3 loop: CASREGTGPYYGYTF. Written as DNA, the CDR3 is TGCGCCAGCCGTGAGGGGACAGGCCCCTACTATGGCTACACCTTC. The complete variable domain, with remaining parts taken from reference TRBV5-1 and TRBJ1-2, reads KAGVTQTPRYLIKTRGQQVTLSCSPISGHRSVSWYQQTPGQGLQFLFEYFSETQRNKGNFPGRFSGRQFSNSRSEMNVSTLELGDSALYLCASREGTGPYYGYTFGSGTRLTVV.

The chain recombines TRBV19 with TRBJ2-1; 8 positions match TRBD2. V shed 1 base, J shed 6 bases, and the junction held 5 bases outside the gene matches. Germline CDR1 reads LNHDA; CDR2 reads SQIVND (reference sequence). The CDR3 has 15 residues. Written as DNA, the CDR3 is TGTGCCAGTAGTATAGCCGGGGGGGCATCCAATGAGCAGTTCTTC. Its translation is CASSIAGGASNEQFF. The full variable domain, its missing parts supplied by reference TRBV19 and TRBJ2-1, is DGGITQSPKYLFRKEGQNVTLSCEQNLNHDAMYWYRQDPGQGLRLIYYSQIVNDFQKGDIAEGYSVSREKKESFPLTVTSAQKNPTAFYLCASSIAGGASNEQFFGPGTRLTVL.

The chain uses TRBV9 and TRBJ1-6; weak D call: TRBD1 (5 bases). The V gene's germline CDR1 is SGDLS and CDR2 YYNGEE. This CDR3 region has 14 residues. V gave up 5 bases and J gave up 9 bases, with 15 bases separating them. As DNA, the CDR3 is TGTGCCAGCAGTCCTGGTGGGGGGTTTTCACCCCTCCACTTT. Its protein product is CASSPGGGFSPLHF. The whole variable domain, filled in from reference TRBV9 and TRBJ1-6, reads DSGVTQTPKHLITATGQRVTLRCSPRSGDLSVYWYQQSLDQGLQFLIQYYNGEERAKGNILERFSAQQFPDLHSELNLSSLELGDSALYFCASSPGGGFSPLHFGNGTRLTVT.

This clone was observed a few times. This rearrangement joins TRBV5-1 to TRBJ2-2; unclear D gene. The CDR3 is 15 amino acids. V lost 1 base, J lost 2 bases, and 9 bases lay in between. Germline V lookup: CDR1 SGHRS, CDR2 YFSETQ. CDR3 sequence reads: CASSLTQVNTGELFF. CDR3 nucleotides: TGCGCCAGCAGCTTGACCCAGGTTAACACCGGGGAGCTGTTTTTT.

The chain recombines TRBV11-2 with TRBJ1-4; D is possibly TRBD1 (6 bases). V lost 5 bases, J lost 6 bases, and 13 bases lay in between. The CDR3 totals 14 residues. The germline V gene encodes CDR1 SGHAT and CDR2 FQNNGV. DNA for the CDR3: TGTGCCAGCAGCCCGACAGGACGGTATGAAAAACTGTTTTTT. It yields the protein CASSPTGRYEKLFF.

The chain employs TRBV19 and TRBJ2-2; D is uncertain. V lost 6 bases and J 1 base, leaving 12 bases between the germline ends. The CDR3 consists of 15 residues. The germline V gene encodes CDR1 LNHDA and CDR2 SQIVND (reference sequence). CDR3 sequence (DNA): TGTGCCAGTAGCCTTATGGCACGGAACACCGGGGAGCTGTTTTTT. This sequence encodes CASSLMARNTGELFF.

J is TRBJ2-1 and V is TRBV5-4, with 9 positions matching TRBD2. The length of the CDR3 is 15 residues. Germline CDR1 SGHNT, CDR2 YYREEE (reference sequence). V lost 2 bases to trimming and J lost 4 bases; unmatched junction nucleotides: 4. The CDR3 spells CASSFLAGIYNEQFF. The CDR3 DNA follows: TGTGCCAGCAGCTTCCTAGCGGGGATATACAATGAGCAGTTCTTC.